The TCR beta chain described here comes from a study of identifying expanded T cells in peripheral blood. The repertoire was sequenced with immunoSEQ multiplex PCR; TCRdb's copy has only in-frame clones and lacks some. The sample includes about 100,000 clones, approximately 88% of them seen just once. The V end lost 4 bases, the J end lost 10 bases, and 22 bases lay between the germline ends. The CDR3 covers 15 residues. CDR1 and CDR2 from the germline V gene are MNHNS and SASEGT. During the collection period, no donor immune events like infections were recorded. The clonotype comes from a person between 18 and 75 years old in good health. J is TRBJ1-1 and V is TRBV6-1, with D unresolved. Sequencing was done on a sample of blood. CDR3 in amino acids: CASSASPQGPAGAFF. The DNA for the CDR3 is TGTGCCAGCAGTGCGTCCCCTCAAGGGCCCGCTGGAGCTTTCTTT.